A single sample gave rise to the 24 T cell receptor beta chains below, sequenced in a study of CD8+ T cells in alopecia areata. RNA was extracted and reverse transcribed into cDNA as the sequencing template. Data came from immunoSEQ multiplex PCR; TCRdb stores just in-frame clones and leaves some out. Altogether roughly 150,000 clones are present, 50% to 65% being singletons, with the ten largest covering less than 5%. Material for sequencing was CD4+ T cells sorted from blood. The receptor source for this set is a human donor in good health.

The count of this clone is one. The chain employs TRBV7-2 and TRBJ2-2, with 8 bases fitting TRBD2. Looked up from germline, CDR1 is SGHTA and CDR2 is FQGNSA. V shed 5 bases, J shed 4 bases, and the junction held 6 bases outside the gene matches. The CDR3 is 15 residues long. CDR3 coding DNA: TGTGCCAGCAGCCGTTGGACTAGCATCACCGGGGAGCTGTTTTTT. This gives the protein CASSRWTSITGELFF.

The chain employs TRBV2 and TRBJ2-6; no definite D call. In germline, CDR1 is SNHLY, CDR2 FYNNEI. The CDR3 extends over 18 amino acids. V was shortened by 6 bases and J by 0 bases, with 18 bases between the two germline ends. Written as DNA, the CDR3 is TGTGCCAGCAGGCCTCTGGCAGCGACCGACTCTGGGGCCAACGTCCTGACTTTC. Translating gives CASRPLAATDSGANVLTF.

This clone was picked up one time. V gene TRBV5-1 combines with J gene TRBJ2-2, with TRBD2 identical over 12 bases. Per germline, CDR1 SGHRS and CDR2 YFSETQ. The length of the CDR3 is 15 residues. The V segment lost 3 bases and the J segment 7 bases; nucleotides outside the gene matches: 4. CDR3: CASSSTSGSSGELFF. In DNA form, the CDR3 reads TGCGCCAGCAGCTCGACTAGCGGGAGCAGCGGGGAGCTGTTTTTT.

J is TRBJ2-5 and V is TRBV29-1, with D perhaps TRBD2 (5 bases). The CDR3 loop spans 12 amino acids. Between the trimmed V and J ends, which lost 5 bases and 5 bases, there was a span of 12 bases. Germline V gene data show CDR1 as SQVTM and CDR2 as ANQGSEA. The CDR3 nucleotides read TGCAGCGTTTTCGGGGATGTGGAGACCCAGTACTTC. It specifies CSVFGDVETQYF.

The rearrangement joins TRBV27 to TRBJ2-3; 8 nucleotides agree with TRBD2. CDR3 length: 14 amino acids. Trimming took 6 bases from V and 0 from J; bases not matched to a gene: 2. CDR1 is MNHEY, CDR2 SMNVEV, per germline (reference sequence). The CDR3 protein is CASRRLASTDTQYF. In DNA, the CDR3 is TGTGCCAGCAGAAGACTAGCGAGCACAGATACGCAGTATTTT.

The chain couples TRBV27 to TRBJ2-4; D unclear. Germline V CDR1 and CDR2: MNHEY, SMNVEV (reference sequence). CDR3 length: 13 residues. V was cut by 6 bases and J by 9 bases, with 15 bases left in between. The CDR3 sequence: CASRRSEGGIQYF. Here the CDR3 DNA reads TGTGCCAGCAGACGGTCGGAAGGTGGCATTCAGTACTTC.

The chain uses TRBV30 and TRBJ1-1, with 7 bases lining up with TRBD1. Germline V gives CDR1 GTSNPN, CDR2 SVGIG (reference sequence). J gave up 8 bases and V 2 bases, and 11 bases lay outside the gene matches. This CDR3 contains 14 residues. DNA of the CDR3: TGTGCCTGGAGTTTAGACAGGGACCTTAAGGAAGCTTTCTTT. Protein sequence: CAWSLDRDLKEAFF.

This chain uses TRBV6-1 with TRBJ1-5, with D unclear. CDR3 length: 13 amino acids. Germline loops: CDR1 MNHNS, CDR2 SASEGT. V gave up 1 base and J gave up 2 bases, with 3 bases separating them. CDR3 amino acids: CASSEGGNQPQHF. In DNA form, the CDR3 reads TGTGCCAGCAGTGAAGGGGGCAATCAGCCCCAGCATTTT.

V is TRBV7-2 and J is TRBJ1-4, with 7 bases aligning to TRBD1. The CDR3 length is 15 residues. Germline V lookup: CDR1 SGHTA, CDR2 FQGNSA. V shed 3 bases, J shed 5 bases, and the junction held 6 bases outside the gene matches. The CDR3 loop is CASSLAQGRNEKLFF. DNA of the CDR3: TGTGCCAGCAGCTTGGCACAGGGGAGGAATGAAAAACTGTTTTTT.

J is TRBJ1-1 and V is TRBV29-1; the D is unclear. V lost 0 bases, J lost 10 bases, and 6 bases lay in between. CDR3 length: 10 residues. Germline V lookup: CDR1 SQVTM, CDR2 ANQGSEA. The CDR3 protein is CSVEDGLAFF. DNA for the CDR3: TGCAGCGTTGAAGATGGATTAGCTTTCTTT.

This clone has only a few counts. At one of its ends the junction is not consistent with the germline gene, which may arise from a read error. V gene TRBV7-9 combines with J gene TRBJ2-5; perhaps D is TRBD1 or TRBD2 (6 bases each). Looked up from germline, CDR1 is SEHNR and CDR2 is FQNEAQ (reference sequence). CDR3 length equals 12 residues. The CDR3 nucleotides are TGTGCCAGCGGCTTACGGGGGCGGACCCAGTACTTC. Amino acids: CASGLRGRTQYF.

The CDR3 sequence: CASISGGRRTDTQYF. CDR3 bases: TGTGCCAGCATCTCAGGGGGCAGGCGCACAGATACGCAGTATTTT. The chain uses TRBV5-6 and TRBJ2-3, with 8 bases lining up with TRBD1. CDR3 size: 15 residues. Germline V gives CDR1 SGHDT, CDR2 YYEEEE. Trimming took 6 bases from V and 1 from J; bases not matched to a gene: 7.

The chain joins TRBV4-2 to TRBJ1-1; TRBD1 is a possible D gene (5 bases). The CDR3 covers 13 residues. V lost 2 bases, J lost 7 bases, and 11 bases lay in between. Germline V CDR1 and CDR2: LGHNA, YNFKEQ. CDR3 sequence: CASSQPDSIEAFF. DNA of the CDR3: TGTGCCAGCAGCCAACCCGACAGTATTGAAGCTTTCTTT.

The chain employs TRBV12-5 and TRBJ2-7; D is possibly TRBD1 (6 bases). V was trimmed by 6 bases and J by 2 bases, leaving 11 bases between them. Germline loops: CDR1 LGHNT, CDR2 FRNRAP. CDR3 length: 13 residues. In nucleotides, the CDR3 is TGTGCTAGTGGGGCCGGGACAACCTACGAGCAGTACTTC. This translates into CASGAGTTYEQYF.

This chain connects TRBV4-1 to TRBJ2-7, with 14 bases aligning to TRBD2. Germline CDR1 and CDR2: MGHRA and YSYEKL. V was pared by 0 bases and J by 3 bases, with 10 bases of the junction left unmatched. The CDR3 has 19 residues. The CDR3 bases are TGCGCCAGCAGCCAAGAAAGGCGGACTAGCGGGAGGCCCCACTACGAGCAGTACTTC. Translation: CASSQERRTSGRPHYEQYF.

This chain uses TRBV29-1 with TRBJ2-7, with TRBD1 as a possible D gene (6 bases). The germline gives CDR1 SQVTM, CDR2 ANQGSEA. The CDR3 loop spans 13 amino acids. Trimming removed 7 bases from V and 2 bases from J, with 15 bases in between. For the CDR3, the DNA is TGCAGCGGCTCAGGGGCTTCGGCCTACGAGCAGTACTTC. This encodes CSGSGASAYEQYF.

J is TRBJ2-7 and V is TRBV7-9; 12 bases map to TRBD2. CDR1 and CDR2 from the germline V gene are SEHNR and FQNEAQ (reference sequence). This CDR3 comprises 16 residues. V dropped 5 bases and J dropped 0; count of bases not matched to a gene: 5. The CDR3 bases are TGTGCCAGCAGCCCCCGGACTAGCGGGAACTCCTACGAGCAGTACTTC. Protein: CASSPRTSGNSYEQYF.

In DNA form, the CDR3 reads TGTGCCAGCAGTTTCGGATATGCGACGGGGAACACTGAAGCTTTCTTT. The encoded protein is CASSFGYATGNTEAFF. This rearrangement joins TRBV28 to TRBJ1-1, with D uncertain. CDR1 MDHEN and CDR2 SYDVKM come from the germline V gene. CDR3 length equals 16 residues. The V gene lost 3 bases and the J gene lost 1 base, with 15 bases spanning the gap.

This clone has just a few counts. The V gene is TRBV30, the J gene TRBJ2-7; 7 bases align to TRBD1. The ends lost 6 bases at V and 5 bases at J; junction bases unmatched: 13. CDR1 and CDR2 from the germline V gene are GTSNPN and SVGIG (reference sequence). The CDR3 has 14 amino acids. DNA for the CDR3: TGTGCCTGTAACAGGGGCCCTTTAGGGAACGAGCAGTACTTC. It yields the protein CACNRGPLGNEQYF.

The chain couples TRBV6-6 to TRBJ2-1, with 9 bases identical to TRBD2. There are 15 residues in the CDR3. Per germline, CDR1 MNHNY and CDR2 SVGAGI (reference sequence). After removal of 6 bases from V and 5 bases from J, the junction contained 8 bases not matched to a gene. The CDR3 coding sequence is TGTGCCAGCAGGTCGAGAGCGGGAGGAAACAATGAGCAGTTCTTC. It is translated as CASRSRAGGNNEQFF.

The chain couples TRBV6-5 to TRBJ1-2; D is possibly TRBD1 (5 bases). V lost 5 bases, J lost 8 bases, and 9 bases lay in between. The germline CDR1 and CDR2 sequences are MNHEY and SVGAGI. This CDR3 is built from 11 residues. CDR3 in amino acids: CASSQGKGYTF. CDR3 sequence (DNA): TGTGCCAGCAGTCAGGGTAAAGGCTACACCTTC.

The chain links TRBV29-1 to TRBJ2-3; 7 nucleotides match TRBD2. Germline V gene lookup returns CDR1 SQVTM and CDR2 ANQGSEA. CDR3 length: 12 residues. The V gene end was trimmed by 5 bases and the J gene end by 7 bases; junction bases not matched to a gene: 6. CDR3 in DNA: TGCAGCGTTCAGACTAGCCCTCATACGCAGTATTTT. Amino acids: CSVQTSPHTQYF.

This rearrangement joins TRBV7-2 to TRBJ2-5; 8 bases are shared with TRBD2. J gave up 2 bases and V 0 bases, and 2 bases lay outside the gene matches. The CDR3 runs 15 residues. Germline values: CDR1 SGHTA, CDR2 FQGNSA. The CDR3: CASSLAASGQETQYF. The CDR3 DNA sequence: TGTGCCAGCAGCTTAGCGGCTAGCGGGCAAGAGACCCAGTACTTC.

The rearrangement uses TRBV20-1 and TRBJ2-7, with no clear D. Trimming left V 6 bases short and J 5 bases short, with 11 bases between. Germline lookup yields CDR1 DFQATT and CDR2 SNEGSKA (reference sequence). The CDR3 spans 11 residues. The chain's CDR3 is CSASISNEQYF. The CDR3 DNA reads as TGCAGTGCGTCGATAAGTAACGAGCAGTACTTC.